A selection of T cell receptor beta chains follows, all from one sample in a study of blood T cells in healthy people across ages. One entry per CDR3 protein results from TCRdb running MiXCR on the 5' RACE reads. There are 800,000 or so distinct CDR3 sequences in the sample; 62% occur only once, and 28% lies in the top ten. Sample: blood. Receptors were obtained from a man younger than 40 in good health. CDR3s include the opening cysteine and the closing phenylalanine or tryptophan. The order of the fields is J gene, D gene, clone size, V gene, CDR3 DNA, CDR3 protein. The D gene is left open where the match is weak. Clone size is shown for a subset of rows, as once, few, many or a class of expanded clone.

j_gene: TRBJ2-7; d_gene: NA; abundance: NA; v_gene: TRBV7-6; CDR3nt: TGTGCCAGCAGCGTATCCAGGGTCTCCAACGAGCAGTACTTC; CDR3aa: CASSVSRVSNEQYF
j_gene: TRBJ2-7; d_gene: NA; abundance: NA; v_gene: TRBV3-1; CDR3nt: TGTGCCAGCAGCCAAGCGGGGGGACAGTACGAGCAGTACTTC; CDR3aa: CASSQAGGQYEQYF
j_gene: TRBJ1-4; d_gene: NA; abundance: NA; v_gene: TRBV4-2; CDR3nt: TGTGCCAGCAGCCAAGGGGTTAACCCTTCTGGTGAGGAAAAACTGTTTTTT; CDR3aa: CASSQGVNPSGEEKLFF
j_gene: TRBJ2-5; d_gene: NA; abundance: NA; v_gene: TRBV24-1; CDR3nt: TGTGCCACCAGTGATAGACACTTCCAAGAGACCCAGTACTTC; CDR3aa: CATSDRHFQETQYF
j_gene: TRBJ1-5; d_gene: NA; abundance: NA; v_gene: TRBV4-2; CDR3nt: TGTGCCAGCAGCCAAGAAGTACAGACCAATCAGCCCCAGCATTTT; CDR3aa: CASSQEVQTNQPQHF
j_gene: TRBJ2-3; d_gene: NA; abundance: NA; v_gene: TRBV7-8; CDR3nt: TGTGCCAGCACTGTATGGCTGGGGGCGCACGATACGCAGTATTTT; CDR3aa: CASTVWLGAHDTQYF
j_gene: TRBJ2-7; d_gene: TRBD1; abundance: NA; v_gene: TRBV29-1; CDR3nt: TGCAGCGTGGGGGACAGGGACGAGCAGTACTTC; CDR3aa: CSVGDRDEQYF
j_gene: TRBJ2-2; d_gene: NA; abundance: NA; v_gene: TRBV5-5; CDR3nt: TGTGCCAGCAGCGGCTGGCCGGGCTCCGGGGAGCTGTTTTTT; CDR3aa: CASSGWPGSGELFF
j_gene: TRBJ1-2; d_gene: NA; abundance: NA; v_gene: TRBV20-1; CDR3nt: TGCAGTGCTATATTCGACAGCTATGGCTACACCTTC; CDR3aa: CSAIFDSYGYTF
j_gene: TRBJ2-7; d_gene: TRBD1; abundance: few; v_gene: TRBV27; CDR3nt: TGTGCCAGCAGTTTTCCGGGACAGAATAGATACGAGCAGTACTTC; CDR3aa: CASSFPGQNRYEQYF
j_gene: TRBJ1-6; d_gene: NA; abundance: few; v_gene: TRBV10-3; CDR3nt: TGTGCCATCAGTGAGTCACGCGACAGCTCACCCCTCCACTTT; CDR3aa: CAISESRDSSPLHF
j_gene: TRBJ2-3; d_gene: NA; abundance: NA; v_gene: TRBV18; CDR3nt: TGTGCCAGCTCACCATATTCGCCAGGGGGGGCCGAAGATACGCAGTATTTT; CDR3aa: CASSPYSPGGAEDTQYF
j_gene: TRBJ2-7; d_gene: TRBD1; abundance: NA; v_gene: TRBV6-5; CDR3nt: TGTGCCAGCAGTTACACAGGGGGGCGATACGAGCAGTACTTC; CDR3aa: CASSYTGGRYEQYF
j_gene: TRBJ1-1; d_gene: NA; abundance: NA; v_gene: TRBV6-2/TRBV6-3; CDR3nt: TGTGCCAGCAGGCCGTTGAACACTGAAGCTTTCTTT; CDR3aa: CASRPLNTEAFF
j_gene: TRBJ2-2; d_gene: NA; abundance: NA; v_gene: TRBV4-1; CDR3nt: TGCGCCAGCAGCCGTGGGCAGGGGCAAACCGGGGAGCTGTTTTTT; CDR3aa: CASSRGQGQTGELFF
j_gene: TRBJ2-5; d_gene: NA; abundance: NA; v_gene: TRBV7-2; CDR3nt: TGTGCCAGCAGTACGACGGGGCCTGGGGAGACCCAGTACTTC; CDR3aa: CASSTTGPGETQYF
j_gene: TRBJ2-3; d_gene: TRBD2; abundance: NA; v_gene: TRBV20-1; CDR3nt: TGCAGTGCTAGTACCGCAGCTAGCGGGAGCACAGATACGCAGTATTTT; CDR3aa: CSASTAASGSTDTQYF
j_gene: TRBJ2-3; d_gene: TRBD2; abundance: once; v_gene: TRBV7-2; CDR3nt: TGTGCCAGCAGCTGGGGGAATGGCGGGGGAGGGACGGATACGCAGTATTTT; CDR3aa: CASSWGNGGGGTDTQYF
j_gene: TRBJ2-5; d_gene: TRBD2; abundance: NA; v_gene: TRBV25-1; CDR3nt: TGTGCCAGCAGTGATCTGCATGCGGGGGGGCGAGAGACCCAGTACTTC; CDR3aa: CASSDLHAGGRETQYF
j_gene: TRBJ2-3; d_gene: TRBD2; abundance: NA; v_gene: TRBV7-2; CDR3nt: TGTGCCAGCAGGGAGCGGGGTGCGTTCACAGATACGCAGTATTTT; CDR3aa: CASRERGAFTDTQYF
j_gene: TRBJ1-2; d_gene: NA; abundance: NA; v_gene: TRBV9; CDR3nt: TGTGCCAGCAGCGCTGCCTATGGCTGCACCTTC; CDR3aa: CASSAAYGCTF
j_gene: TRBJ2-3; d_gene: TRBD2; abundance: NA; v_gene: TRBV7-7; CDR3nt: TGTGCCAGCAGCCCAGCGGGGACTAGCGGGGGAGATACGCAGTATTTT; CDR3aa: CASSPAGTSGGDTQYF